The next 18 T cell receptor beta chains were all read from a single sample in a study of identical twins. TCRdb passed the 5' RACE reads through MiXCR, listing each CDR3 protein once. The data contain under 250,000 distinct CDR3 sequences, 7.5% of them singletons. The sample was also linked to a second study, of yellow fever vaccine responses in identical twins.

Sequenced input: memory (CD45RO+) T cells sorted from blood. These TCRs come from a woman aged 18-29 years in good health.

This clonotype was seen more than once but under ten times. The J gene is TRBJ2-4, the V gene TRBV7-9, with a possible D match to TRBD1 (5 bases). V lost 0 bases and J lost 2, with 8 bases in between. The CDR3 runs to 15 residues. Germline CDR1 and CDR2: SEHNR and FQNEAQ (reference sequence). CDR3 coding DNA: TGTGCCAGCAGCTTAGCTGCAGGGCCCAAAAACATTCAGTACTTC. As protein: CASSLAAGPKNIQYF.

In its sample, this clonotype was seen many times. V and J are TRBV7-2 and TRBJ2-7, with 7 bases that match TRBD2. The ends lost 6 bases at V and 2 bases at J; junction bases unmatched: 7. The length of the CDR3 is 14 residues. Germline-derived CDR1 and CDR2 are SGHTA and FQGNSA. CDR3 nucleotide sequence: TGTGCCAGCAGATCCGAGGGAGGGGCCTACGAGCAGTACTTC. Its protein product is CASRSEGGAYEQYF.

This clonotype came up many times. The chain employs TRBV28 and TRBJ2-7; D possibly uses TRBD1 or TRBD2 (5 bases each). CDR3 length: 15 residues. Trimming removed 10 bases at V and 3 bases at J, with 22 bases between. Germline V gene sequence: CDR1 MDHEN, CDR2 SYDVKM. CDR3 nucleotides: TGTGCCACCACTGGCGCGGATGGGACGTTCTACGAGCAGTACTTC. It codes for CATTGADGTFYEQYF.

V and J are TRBV23-1 and TRBJ2-7; 12 bases map to TRBD2. TRBV23-1 falls under the ORF class, with uncertain function. This CDR3 has 19 residues. V gave up 0 bases and J gave up 0 bases; unmatched junction bases: 9. CDR3 coding DNA: TGCGCCAGCAGTCAATCGGGGACTAGCGGGTCTATGCTCTCCTACGAGCAGTACTTC. Translated, it gives CASSQSGTSGSMLSYEQYF.

The chain has TRBV9 and TRBJ2-7, with 10 bases lining up with TRBD2. J lost 2 bases, V lost 0 bases, and 2 bases had no gene match. The CDR3 runs 15 residues. CDR1 is SGDLS, CDR2 YYNGEE, per germline. The CDR3 reads CASSVGSGGPYEQYF. CDR3 bases: TGTGCCAGCAGCGTAGGTAGCGGGGGGCCCTACGAGCAGTACTTC.

This clonotype occurred many times. The chain combines TRBV6-5 with TRBJ2-2; the D call may be TRBD1 or TRBD2 (5 bases each). Trimming shortened V by 0 bases and J by 6 bases, and 14 bases separated the two germline ends. This CDR3 contains 16 residues. Germline CDR1 MNHEY, CDR2 SVGAGI. CDR3 in amino acids: CASSYSSVGVPGELFF. CDR3 nucleotides: TGTGCCAGCAGTTACTCGTCGGTGGGGGTTCCCGGGGAGCTGTTTTTT.

J is TRBJ1-5 and V is TRBV15, with D possibly TRBD1 on 5 matching bases. V was clipped by 1 base and J by 7 bases, with 14 bases between them. This CDR3 contains 15 residues. From germline, CDR1 is LNHNV and CDR2 YYDKDF (reference sequence). For the CDR3, the DNA is TGTGCCACCAGCAGAGCAGGGCAGGGTGGGCAGCCCCAGCATTTT. This sequence encodes CATSRAGQGGQPQHF.

V usage is TRBV20-1 and J usage is TRBJ2-1; TRBD2 aligns across 7 bases. Germline lookup yields CDR1 DFQATT and CDR2 SNEGSKA (reference sequence). V dropped 2 bases and J dropped 5; count of bases not matched to a gene: 18. This CDR3 has 18 residues. The CDR3 bases are TGCAGTGCTAGAAACATCCTCCTCTCTAGCGGAGACGACAATGAGCAGTTCTTC. Translation: CSARNILLSSGDDNEQFF.

The V gene is TRBV20-1, the J gene TRBJ2-7; 12 bases line up with TRBD2. Trimming cost V 4 bases and J 0 bases; bases outside gene matches: 7. Germline CDR1 reads DFQATT; CDR2 reads SNEGSKA (reference sequence). The CDR3 length is 16 residues. The CDR3 nucleotides read TGCAGTGCTACGGGACTAGCGGGCAGGAGCTCCTACGAGCAGTACTTC. It specifies CSATGLAGRSSYEQYF.

The table lists this clonotype with many counts. This rearrangement joins TRBV20-1 to TRBJ2-3; TRBD1 matches at 9 bases. Germline CDR1 is DFQATT and CDR2 is SNEGSKA (reference sequence). The CDR3 spans 13 residues. Germline trimming cut 7 bases from V and 2 bases from J; bases unmatched to any gene: 4. In nucleotides, the CDR3 is TGCAGTGAGGGGACAGGGACCACAGATACGCAGTATTTT. Translating it yields CSEGTGTTDTQYF.

The genes are TRBV3-1 and TRBJ2-2; D gene unclear. V dropped 0 bases and J dropped 2 bases, with 7 bases sitting between them. There are 15 residues in the CDR3. CDR1 LGHDT and CDR2 YNNKEL come from the germline V gene (reference sequence). For the CDR3, the DNA is TGTGCCAGCAGCCAAGATACTGGCAACACCGGGGAGCTGTTTTTT. Translation: CASSQDTGNTGELFF.

Only a few counts were recorded for this clonotype. The chain combines TRBV7-9 with TRBJ1-1, with no clear D. V was shortened by 1 base and J by 0 bases, with 9 bases between the two germline ends. Germline assignment: CDR1 SEHNR and CDR2 FQNEAQ (reference sequence). CDR3 length: 15 amino acids. As DNA, the CDR3 is TGTGCCAGCAGCTTAGAAGCGGTGATGAACACTGAAGCTTTCTTT. Its translation: CASSLEAVMNTEAFF.

This clonotype has ten or more counts. The chain couples TRBV7-8 to TRBJ2-7; 16 bases are a match to TRBD2. Trimming cost V 5 bases and J 1 base; bases outside gene matches: 8. The CDR3 has 18 amino acids. Germline CDR1 is SGHVS and CDR2 is FQNEAQ. This CDR3 reads CASSRGLAGGPGSYEQYF. The CDR3, as DNA: TGTGCCAGCAGCAGGGGACTAGCGGGAGGGCCTGGGTCCTACGAGCAGTACTTC. Combining the CDR3 with reference TRBV7-8 and TRBJ2-7 gives the whole variable domain GAGVSQSPRYKVAKRGQDVALRCDPISGHVSLFWYQQALGQGPEFLTYFQNEAQLDKSGLPSDRFFAERPEGSVSTLKIQRTQQEDSAVYLCASSRGLAGGPGSYEQYFGPGTRLTVT.

Many counts were recorded for this clonotype. The chain links TRBV7-2 to TRBJ2-7, with D possibly TRBD1 on 6 matching bases. This CDR3 comprises 14 residues. V was trimmed by 1 base and J by 2 bases, leaving 9 bases between them. Germline loops: CDR1 SGHTA, CDR2 FQGNSA. The CDR3 DNA sequence: TGTGCCAGCAGCTTAGGACAGGAAGCCTACGAGCAGTACTTC. This sequence encodes CASSLGQEAYEQYF.

The J gene is TRBJ2-3, the V gene TRBV20-1, with 10 bases matching TRBD2. Germline trimming cut 2 bases from V and 3 bases from J; bases unmatched to any gene: 5. The CDR3 runs to 15 residues. CDR1 is DFQATT, CDR2 SNEGSKA, per germline (reference sequence). This CDR3 is CSARLGGLATDTQYF. DNA for the CDR3: TGCAGTGCTAGATTGGGGGGACTAGCGACAGATACGCAGTATTTT.

The chain uses TRBV6-1 and TRBJ1-6; D may be TRBD1 (5 bases). Trimming cost V 8 bases and J 1 base, with 12 bases left between them. CDR3 length: 15 residues. Per germline, CDR1 MNHNS and CDR2 SASEGT. The CDR3 spells CASDDQGSYNSPLHF. The CDR3 region has the DNA TGTGCCAGCGATGATCAGGGATCCTATAATTCACCCCTCCACTTT.

This clonotype has a count of ten or more. The chain is built from TRBV6-4 and TRBJ2-2; maybe TRBD2 (5 bases). Trimming pared 0 bases from V and 6 bases from J, leaving 11 bases between. Germline V gene sequence: CDR1 MRHNA, CDR2 SNTAGT. The CDR3 spans 15 residues. CDR3 loop: CASSDSNGVSGELFF. CDR3 coding DNA: TGTGCCAGCAGTGACTCAAACGGGGTATCCGGGGAGCTGTTTTTT.

The chain recombines TRBV7-2 with TRBJ2-5; D is unclear. The CDR3 covers 11 residues. Germline V gene lookup returns CDR1 SGHTA and CDR2 FQGNSA. The CDR3 coding sequence is TGTAGCTCGGCGATCGTTGGGACCCAGTACTTC. This codes for CSSAIVGTQYF. Variable domain in full (rest from reference TRBV7-2 and TRBJ2-5): GAGVSQSPSNKVTEKGKDVELRCDPISGHTALYWYRQSLGQGLEFLIYFQGNSAPDKSGLPSDRFSAERTGGSVSTLTIQRTQQEDSAVYLCSSAIVGTQYFGPGTRLLVL.